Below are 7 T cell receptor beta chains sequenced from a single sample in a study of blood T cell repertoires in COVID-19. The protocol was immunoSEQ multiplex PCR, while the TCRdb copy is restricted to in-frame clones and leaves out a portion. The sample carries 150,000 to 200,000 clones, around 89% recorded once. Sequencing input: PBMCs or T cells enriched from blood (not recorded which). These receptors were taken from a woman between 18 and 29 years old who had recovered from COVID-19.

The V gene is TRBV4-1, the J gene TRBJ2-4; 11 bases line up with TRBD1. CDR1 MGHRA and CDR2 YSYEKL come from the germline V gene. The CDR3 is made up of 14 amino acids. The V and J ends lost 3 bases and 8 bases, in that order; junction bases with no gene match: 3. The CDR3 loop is CASSHPGQGDIQYF. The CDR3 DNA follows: TGCGCCAGCAGCCACCCGGGACAGGGGGACATTCAGTACTTC.

This chain's CDR3 is CASSPHIAGGGQETQYF. The CDR3 bases are TGTGCCAGCAGCCCCCACATAGCGGGGGGCGGCCAAGAGACCCAGTACTTC. The chain joins TRBV7-6 to TRBJ2-5; 10 nucleotides line up with TRBD2. The CDR3 covers 17 residues. Germline V lookup: CDR1 SGHVS, CDR2 FNYEAQ. With 5 bases clipped from V and 1 base from J, the junction kept 10 bases outside the gene matches.

The CDR3 reads CASSYRSGGAKETQYF. Written as DNA, the CDR3 is TGTGCCAGCAGCTACCGTAGCGGGGGGGCCAAAGAGACCCAGTACTTC. The V and J genes are TRBV5-4 and TRBJ2-5, with 11 bases lining up with TRBD2. V lost 3 bases, J lost 3 bases, and 7 bases stayed unmatched. The CDR3 covers 16 residues. The V gene's germline CDR1 is SGHNT and CDR2 YYREEE (reference sequence).

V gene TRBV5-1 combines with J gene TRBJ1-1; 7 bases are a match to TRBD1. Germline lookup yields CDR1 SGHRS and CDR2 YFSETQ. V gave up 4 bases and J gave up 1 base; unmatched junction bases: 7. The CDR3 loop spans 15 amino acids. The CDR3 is CASSTTGAGNTEAFF. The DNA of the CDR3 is TGCGCCAGCAGCACAACAGGGGCGGGGAACACTGAAGCTTTCTTT.

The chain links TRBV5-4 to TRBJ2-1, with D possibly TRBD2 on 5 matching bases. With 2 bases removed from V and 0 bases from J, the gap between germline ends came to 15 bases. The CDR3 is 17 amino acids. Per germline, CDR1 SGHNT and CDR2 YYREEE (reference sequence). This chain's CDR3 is CASSFRRLQSSYNEQFF. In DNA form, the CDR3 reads TGTGCCAGCAGCTTTAGGCGACTACAGAGCTCCTACAATGAGCAGTTCTTC.

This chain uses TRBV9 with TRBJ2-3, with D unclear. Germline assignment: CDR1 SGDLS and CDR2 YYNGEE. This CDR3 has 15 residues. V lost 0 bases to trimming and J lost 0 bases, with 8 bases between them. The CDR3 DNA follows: TGTGCCAGCAGCGTAGCCGGTTCTAGCACAGATACGCAGTATTTT. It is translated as CASSVAGSSTDTQYF.

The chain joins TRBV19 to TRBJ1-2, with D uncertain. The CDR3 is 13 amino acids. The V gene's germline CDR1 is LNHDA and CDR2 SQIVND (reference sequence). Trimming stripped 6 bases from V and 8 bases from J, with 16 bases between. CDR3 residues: CASSIGGLEGYTF. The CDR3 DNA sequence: TGTGCCAGTAGCATTGGAGGGTTAGAAGGCTACACCTTC.